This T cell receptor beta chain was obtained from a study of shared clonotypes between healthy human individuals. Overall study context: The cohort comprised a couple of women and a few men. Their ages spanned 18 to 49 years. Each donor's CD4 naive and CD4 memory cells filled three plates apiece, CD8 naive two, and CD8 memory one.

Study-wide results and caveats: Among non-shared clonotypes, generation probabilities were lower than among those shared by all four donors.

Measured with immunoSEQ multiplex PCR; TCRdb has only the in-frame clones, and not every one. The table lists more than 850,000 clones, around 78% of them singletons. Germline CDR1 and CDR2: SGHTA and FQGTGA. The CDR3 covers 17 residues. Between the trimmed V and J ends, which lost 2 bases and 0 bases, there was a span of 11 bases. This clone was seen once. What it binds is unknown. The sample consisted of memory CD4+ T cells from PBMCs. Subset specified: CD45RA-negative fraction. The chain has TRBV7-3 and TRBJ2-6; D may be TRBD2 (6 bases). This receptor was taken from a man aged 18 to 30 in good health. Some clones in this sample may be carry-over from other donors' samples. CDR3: CASSLVAGSSGANVLTF. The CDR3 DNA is TGTGCCAGCAGCTTAGTTGCGGGGAGCTCTGGGGCCAACGTCCTGACTTTC.